Listed below are T cell receptor beta chains from one sample, sequenced in a study of OX40 agonist ivuxolimab in advanced cancers. Here immunoSEQ multiplex PCR was the method, and the copy in TCRdb shows in-frame clones only, minus some. The sample yields about 77,000 clones, around 88% seen once. The material was CD4+ or CD8+ T cells sorted from blood, obtained in a trial of the OX40 agonist ivuxolimab. The receptors derive from an adult with an advanced solid tumor such as melanoma, head and neck, liver or kidney cancer. CDR3s include the opening cysteine and the closing phenylalanine or tryptophan. The D gene is left open where the match is weak. Size tells how often a clone was seen (once, few, many) or the class of an expanded clone, and some rows leave it out.

D gene | J gene | V gene | clone size | CDR3 DNA | CDR3 protein
TRBD2 | TRBJ2-5 | TRBV19 | NA | TGTGCCAGTAAAAGCGGGGGGGATTACCAAGAGACCCAGTACTTC | CASKSGGDYQETQYF
TRBD1 | TRBJ1-4 | TRBV11-2 | NA | TGTGCCAGCAGCTTAGGCCGACAGGGAATTCGCGAAAAACTGTTTTTT | CASSLGRQGIREKLFF
TRBD1 | TRBJ1-1 | TRBV5-1 | NA | TGCGCCAGCAGCTTGGCCCACAGGGGATTCACTGAAGCTTTCTTT | CASSLAHRGFTEAFF
NA | TRBJ1-2 | TRBV7-5 | NA | TGTGCCAGAAGCACTAACAGGGGCAGGTTTATCTATGGCTACACCTTC | CARSTNRGRFIYGYTF
TRBD2 | TRBJ2-5 | TRBV6-6 | once | TGTGCCAGCAGAACTAGCGGGAAGGACGAGACCCAGTACTTC | CASRTSGKDETQYF
NA | TRBJ2-7 | TRBV15 | NA | TGTGCCACCAGCAGAGATGTAGGGAGCTACGAGCAGTACTTC | CATSRDVGSYEQYF
NA | TRBJ2-1 | TRBV5-1 | few | TGCGCCAGCAGCTTGGGGTCCAGGGGGCAGTTCTTC | CASSLGSRGQFF
TRBD1 | TRBJ2-1 | TRBV5-1 | once | TGCGCCAGCATGATACAGGGGGGTGATGAGCAGTTCTTC | CASMIQGGDEQFF
TRBD1 | TRBJ2-7 | TRBV2 | NA | TGTGCCAGCAGTGGGATACAGGGGGCTTACGAGCAGTACTTC | CASSGIQGAYEQYF
TRBD2 | TRBJ2-7 | TRBV4-2 | NA | TGTGCCAGCAGCCAAGATCAGGGGAGCGGGGGGGTCAGTTACGAGCAGTACTTC | CASSQDQGSGGVSYEQYF
NA | TRBJ2-3 | TRBV9 | once | TGTGCCAGCAGCGTAATAATCGGGACCAGTGTCGCAGATACGCAGTATTTT | CASSVIIGTSVADTQYF
NA | TRBJ1-5 | TRBV28 | NA | TGTGCCACCAAGATCAACTATAGCAATCAGCCCCAGCATTTT | CATKINYSNQPQHF
NA | TRBJ1-5 | TRBV18 | few | TGTGCCAGCTCACCAATTCAGGGGCCCAATCAGCCCCAGCATTTT | CASSPIQGPNQPQHF
NA | TRBJ1-2 | TRBV28 | NA | TGTGGGACCCACGCTGATCCTTCAGGCTATGGCTACACCTTC | CGTHADPSGYGYTF
NA | TRBJ2-6 | TRBV10-1 | NA | TGCGCCAGCAGTGAAGCTTCGGGGGGCGCATCCGGGGCCAACGTCCTGACTTTC | CASSEASGGASGANVLTF
NA | TRBJ2-2 | TRBV5-4 | NA | TGTGCCAGCAGCCCTACCATGGGGGACACCGGGGAGCTGTTTTTT | CASSPTMGDTGELFF
TRBD1 | TRBJ1-6 | TRBV2 | NA | TGTGCCAGCAGTGAGGGGGACAGGGAAAATGGATCACCCCTCCACTTT | CASSEGDRENGSPLHF
TRBD1 | TRBJ2-3 | TRBV12-5 | NA | TGTGCTAGTGGTCTCGGGACAGGGGACGCAGATACGCAGTATTTT | CASGLGTGDADTQYF
NA | TRBJ1-1 | TRBV7-9 | once | TGTGCCAGCAGCTTGGTACACAATGAAGCTTTCTTT | CASSLVHNEAFF
NA | TRBJ1-2 | TRBV11-3 | NA | TGTGCCAGCAGCTTAGGAGAAGCATATGGCTACACCTTC | CASSLGEAYGYTF
NA | TRBJ2-6 | TRBV6-1 | NA | TGTGCCAGCAGGCAGGTTGCTGGGGCCAACGTCCTGACTTTC | CASRQVAGANVLTF
NA | TRBJ1-1 | TRBV19 | NA | TGTGCCAGTAGTATCCAGGGAGGGAACACTGAAGCTTTCTTT | CASSIQGGNTEAFF
NA | TRBJ2-7 | TRBV6-1 | NA | TGTGCCAGCGAAGCAGGAGCGTCCGAGCAGTACTTC | CASEAGASEQYF
TRBD1 | TRBJ1-1 | TRBV7-6 | NA | TGTGCCAGCAGCGGGGGGACAGGTCGGGGCCTTAAAGCTTTCTTT | CASSGGTGRGLKAFF
TRBD1 | TRBJ2-7 | TRBV5-6 | NA | TGTGCCAGCACCCAGCTTGCCTTGCAGGGACAGGGGTCCTACGAGCAGTACTTC | CASTQLALQGQGSYEQYF
NA | TRBJ1-6 | TRBV19 | NA | TGTGCCAGTAGTAGAGGAGGAAGCAGCTATAATTCACCCCTCCACTTT | CASSRGGSSYNSPLHF
NA | TRBJ2-1 | TRBV9 | NA | TGTGCCAGCAGCGTAGGACGGGAGCCCTACAATGAGCAGTTCTTC | CASSVGREPYNEQFF
TRBD1 | TRBJ1-2 | TRBV2 | NA | TGTGCCAGCAGGGGGGACAGGGGTTCGTCCTATGGCTACACCTTC | CASRGDRGSSYGYTF
NA | TRBJ1-5 | TRBV2 | few | TGTGCCAGCAGTTGGACAGCTTACAATCAGCCCCAGCATTTT | CASSWTAYNQPQHF
TRBD1 | TRBJ1-5 | TRBV30 | NA | TGTGCCTGGAGTGCCAGGGGGGGCCAGCCCCAGCATTTT | CAWSARGGQPQHF
TRBD1 | TRBJ2-1 | TRBV7-9 | NA | TGTGCCAGCAGCGCACAGGGGACACCGTACAATGAGCAGTTCTTC | CASSAQGTPYNEQFF
NA | TRBJ2-5 | TRBV30 | NA | TGTGCCGGGACGGGCCCAGAGACCCAGTACTTC | CAGTGPETQYF
NA | TRBJ2-1 | TRBV7-2 | NA | TGTGCCAGCAGCACTCCGGGGTACGTAAAAAATGAGCAGTTCTTC | CASSTPGYVKNEQFF
TRBD1 | TRBJ2-2 | TRBV5-1 | NA | TGCGCCAGCAGCCCCAATCGACAGGGAATTAGTCTAGCTGGGGAGCTGTTTTTT | CASSPNRQGISLAGELFF
TRBD1 | TRBJ1-2 | TRBV19 | few | TGTGCCAGTAGCCTTAGACAGGGGGCGGACTATGGCTACACCTTC | CASSLRQGADYGYTF
TRBD2 | TRBJ2-1 | TRBV7-2 | NA | TGTGCCAGCAGCGGGACTAGCGGGAGGAGTGAGCAGTTCTTC | CASSGTSGRSEQFF
TRBD2 | TRBJ2-7 | TRBV4-1 | NA | TGCGCCAGCAGCCCTAGTTGGCTAGCGGGGGGCTCCTACGAGCAGTACTTC | CASSPSWLAGGSYEQYF
NA | TRBJ1-1 | TRBV19 | NA | TGTGCCAGTAGTCCTCCTGACGGGAGGAACACTGAAGCTTTCTTT | CASSPPDGRNTEAFF
NA | TRBJ2-1 | TRBV19 | NA | TGTGCCAGTAAACCAGGAGGACCCACTACAAGTGAGCAGTTCTTC | CASKPGGPTTSEQFF
NA | TRBJ2-3 | TRBV19 | NA | TGTGCCAGTAGGGAGGGGAGATTAGGCACAGATACGCAGTATTTT | CASREGRLGTDTQYF
NA | TRBJ1-2 | TRBV7-2 | NA | TGTGCCAGCAGCTTCCAATCGAGTGGCTATGGCTACACCTTC | CASSFQSSGYGYTF
NA | TRBJ1-1 | TRBV18 | NA | TGTGCCAGCTCGCCCCGGGACCAGAACACTGAAGCTTTCTTT | CASSPRDQNTEAFF
NA | TRBJ1-2 | TRBV11-2 | NA | TGTGCCAGCAGCTCCCTCAGGACCTATGGCTACACCTTC | CASSSLRTYGYTF
NA | TRBJ2-2 | TRBV7-2 | many | TGTGCCAGCAGCTTAGATTTCAGTACCGGGGAGCTGTTTTTT | CASSLDFSTGELFF
NA | TRBJ1-2 | TRBV6-5 | NA | TGTGCCAGCAGCTCGGGACCCTTGGTCTATGGCTACACCTTC | CASSSGPLVYGYTF
TRBD1 | TRBJ2-7 | TRBV6-5 | NA | TGTGCCAGCAGTTACTCTACAGGGGACGAGCAGTACTTC | CASSYSTGDEQYF
NA | TRBJ2-7 | TRBV4-1 | NA | TGCGCCAGCAGCCGGAGCGGGACACAAGGTGGGCTCGAGCAGTACTTC | CASSRSGTQGGLEQYF
TRBD1 | TRBJ2-7 | TRBV7-8 | NA | TGTGCCAGCAGAGGACAGGGGGGATCCTTACACGAGCAGTACTTC | CASRGQGGSLHEQYF
NA | TRBJ2-3 | TRBV11-3 | NA | TGTGCCAGCAGCTTAGTACAGACCACAGATACGCAGTATTTT | CASSLVQTTDTQYF
TRBD2 | TRBJ2-2 | TRBV27 | NA | TGTGCCAGCAGCTCAGCGGGAGGGATGAACACCGGGGAGCTGTTTTTT | CASSSAGGMNTGELFF
NA | TRBJ2-5 | TRBV25-1 | NA | TGTGCCAGCAGTCCCCAGGGAGGCCAAGAGACCCAGTACTTC | CASSPQGGQETQYF
TRBD2 | TRBJ2-3 | TRBV7-2 | NA | TGTGCCAGCAGCCCCGGGACTAGCCCAGATACGCAGTATTTT | CASSPGTSPDTQYF
NA | TRBJ2-7 | TRBV12-5 | NA | TGTGCTAGTGGTTTGGAAACAGGCACCGAGCAGTACTTC | CASGLETGTEQYF
TRBD1 | TRBJ1-1 | TRBV5-1 | NA | TGCGCCAGCAGCTTCCAGGGGGGAGGGACTGAAGCTTTCTTT | CASSFQGGGTEAFF